This note documents a single T cell receptor beta chain sequence. At one end the junction does not follow the germline gene, possibly because of a read error. This record comes from a study of blood T cells in healthy people across ages. Germline V gene lookup returns CDR1 SQVTM and CDR2 ANQGSEA. The CDR3 is made up of 14 amino acids. Then a second PCR, running about 6 to 12 cycles, was carried out with a sample-barcoded 5' primer and a J-beta primer mix. TCRdb ran MiXCR on the 5' RACE reads and lists one entry per CDR3 protein. The data show hundreds of thousands of distinct CDR3 sequences, with roughly 50% seen just once and more than 35% held by the top ten.

The clonotype was recovered from a man aged 60 to 75 in good health. This chain links TRBV29-1 with TRBJ2-3, with TRBD2 as a possible D gene (6 bases). The sample was blood. The CDR3 bases are TGCAGCGTTGATGGTAGCGGAAGCACAGATACGCGGTATTTT. It codes for CSVDGSGSTDTRYF.